A selection of T cell receptor beta chains follows, all from one sample in a study of T cells expressing NK-cell markers. TCRdb reprocessed the 5' RACE reads, with one entry per CDR3 protein and no DNA. The table gives about 460,000 distinct CDR3 sequences; the top ten clones make up roughly 1.4% of it. Material: blood T cells: a sorted CD56 or NKG2C T cell subset, CD4+ or CD8+ T cells, or bulk PBMC T cells (not recorded which). The receptors shown here come from a woman aged 45-60 years in good health. Each CDR3 is given with its conserved first and last residue.

TRBV30	TRBJ1-2	CAWGLQGRNGYTF
TRBV7-8	TRBJ2-4	CASSLVAESKNIQYF
TRBV10-3	TRBJ2-5	CAISERPSGSLETQYF
TRBV10-3	TRBJ2-7	CAISEKMAGYEQYF
TRBV29-1	TRBJ2-3	CSSPAGAGGGTDTQYF
TRBV24-1	TRBJ2-1	CATSAKTSGLEQFF
TRBV7-3	TRBJ2-1	CASSPLGTNPYNEQFF
TRBV12-3/TRBV12-4	TRBJ2-1	CASSSRVGLAGLGQFF
TRBV9	TRBJ2-1	CASSVELAGSQTYNEQFF
TRBV10-3	TRBJ2-3	CAISLGAPTDTQYF
TRBV6-1	TRBJ1-5	CASSERQVGQPQHF
TRBV12-3/TRBV12-4	TRBJ2-5	CASRRFGRGLNYQETQYF
TRBV14	TRBJ2-5	CASSQDTSARVTQYF
TRBV2	TRBJ2-1	CASSAGGRSGNEQFF
TRBV12-3/TRBV12-4	TRBJ1-6	CASSFARLRSPLHF
TRBV15	TRBJ2-1	CATSSRREQQFF
TRBV24-1	TRBJ2-1	CATSDVQQGNNEQFF
TRBV6-5	TRBJ1-5	CASSYVEGAQPQHF
TRBV3-1	TRBJ2-7	CASSPTNEGPQYF
TRBV5-6	TRBJ2-5	CASSIRTSGRWETQYF
TRBV24-1	TRBJ2-7	CATYSGGLAGCPTSYEQYF
TRBV5-1	TRBJ2-1	CASSLGGSYNEQFF